A selection of T cell receptor beta chains follows, all from one sample in a study of T-cell memory formation after mild COVID-19. Via MiXCR, TCRdb re-called the 5' RACE reads, giving one row per CDR3 protein. Altogether a few hundred thousand distinct CDR3 sequences are present, about 23% being singletons, with the ten largest covering around 13%. The sample comprised PBMCs or a T cell subset sorted from them (not recorded which). These receptors originate from an adult woman who had mild COVID-19 (a few samples of this study predate the infection). Cell type and time point are not known. CDR3s include the opening cysteine and the closing phenylalanine or tryptophan. Each record gives: clone size, D gene, J gene, V gene, CDR3 protein, CDR3 DNA. A D gene is named only where the DNA matches it firmly. Clone sizes are given selectively: once, few, many, or a class where the clone is expanded.

few | - | TRBJ2-2 | TRBV12-3/TRBV12-4 | CASRRLANTGELFF | TGTGCCAGCAGACGACTCGCGAACACCGGGGAGCTGTTTTTT
- | - | TRBJ1-2 | TRBV11-3 | CASSIAGEANYGYTF | TGTGCCAGCAGCATCGCAGGGGAAGCTAACTATGGCTACACCTTC
- | - | TRBJ2-5 | TRBV7-9 | CALPGDQETQYF | TGTGCCCTACCAGGGGACCAAGAGACCCAGTACTTC
- | - | TRBJ1-1 | TRBV12-3/TRBV12-4 | CASTNPARGTEAFF | TGTGCCAGCACCAACCCCGCGAGGGGCACTGAAGCTTTCTTT
many | - | TRBJ1-5 | TRBV20-1 | CSARELEGKGNQPQHF | TGCAGTGCTAGAGAGCTTGAAGGGAAGGGGAATCAGCCCCAGCATTTT
many | - | TRBJ2-7 | TRBV18 | CASSPRATGGGGFQYEQYF | TGTGCCAGCTCACCACGGGCGACTGGGGGCGGGGGATTCCAGTACGAGCAGTACTTC
- | TRBD2 | TRBJ2-5 | TRBV5-1 | CASSPWTSGGKTQYF | TGCGCCAGCAGCCCCTGGACTAGCGGGGGAAAGACCCAGTACTTC
- | TRBD2 | TRBJ2-2 | TRBV4-1 | CASSHGGGVNTGELFF | TGCGCCAGCAGCCACGGCGGGGGGGTAAACACCGGGGAGCTGTTTTTT
- | TRBD1 | TRBJ1-1 | TRBV20-1 | CSAHLPAQGGTEAFF | TGCAGTGCTCACCTTCCTGCGCAGGGGGGAACTGAAGCTTTCTTT
- | - | TRBJ2-7 | TRBV5-6 | CASSFSNYEQYF | TGTGCCAGCAGCTTTAGCAACTACGAGCAGTACTTC
- | - | TRBJ2-1 | TRBV5-1 | CASSLASTGRREQFF | TGCGCCAGCAGCTTGGCCTCGACAGGTCGGAGGGAGCAGTTCTTC
- | - | TRBJ1-2 | TRBV20-1 | CSAKTGPSGYTF | TGCAGTGCTAAAACAGGGCCCTCTGGCTACACCTTC
once | TRBD2 | TRBJ2-1 | TRBV6-1 | CASSEARASGGIF | TGTGCCAGCAGTGAAGCTCGGGCGAGCGGGGGGATCTTC
few | - | TRBJ1-2 | TRBV30 | CAWSEHGNIDGYTF | TGTGCCTGGAGCGAACACGGTAATATCGATGGCTACACCTTC
- | TRBD2 | TRBJ2-3 | TRBV4-2 | CASSQASGGAGDTQYF | TGTGCCAGCAGCCAAGCTAGCGGGGGGGCAGGGGATACGCAGTATTTT
- | TRBD1 | TRBJ1-3 | TRBV15 | CATSRDRVSGNTIYF | TGTGCCACCAGTCGGGACAGGGTTTCTGGAAACACCATATATTTT
- | TRBD1 | TRBJ1-2 | TRBV12-3/TRBV12-4 | CASSSDRGSGAGYTF | TGTGCCAGCAGTTCGGACAGGGGCTCGGGGGCTGGCTACACCTTC
- | - | TRBJ2-1 | TRBV7-8 | CASSLVVVPYNEQFF | TGTGCCAGCAGCTTAGTGGTGGTTCCCTACAATGAGCAGTTCTTC
- | - | TRBJ1-1 | TRBV4-1 | CASSQQPGRKFLNTEAFF | TGCGCCAGCAGCCAACAACCGGGACGGAAGTTTCTGAACACTGAAGCTTTCTTT
few | - | TRBJ2-6 | TRBV24-1 | CATSEAGERHSGANVLTF | TGTGCCACCAGTGAGGCTGGGGAGAGGCACTCTGGGGCCAACGTCCTGACTTTC
- | - | TRBJ2-1 | TRBV7-9 | CASSPDLGNEQFF | TGTGCCAGCAGCCCGGACTTGGGCAATGAGCAGTTCTTC
- | TRBD2 | TRBJ2-1 | TRBV24-1 | CATSDLGAGGPHEQFF | TGTGCCACCAGTGATTTAGGGGCGGGAGGGCCTCATGAGCAGTTCTTC
- | - | TRBJ1-1 | TRBV3-1 | CASSQEFRGFTEAFF | TGTGCCAGCAGCCAAGAGTTTCGGGGATTCACTGAAGCTTTCTTT
- | - | TRBJ2-5 | TRBV5-5 | CASSLAVGEETQYF | TGTGCCAGCAGCTTGGCCGTGGGGGAAGAGACCCAGTACTTC
- | - | TRBJ2-1 | TRBV7-2 | CASSLFLGDSYNEQFF | TGTGCCAGCAGCTTATTTCTGGGGGATTCCTACAATGAGCAGTTCTTC
few | TRBD1 | TRBJ1-4 | TRBV7-2 | CASSLLTGKGEKLFF | TGTGCCAGCAGCTTATTGACAGGGAAAGGAGAAAAACTGTTTTTT
- | - | TRBJ1-1 | TRBV20-1 | CSASMWGTGEAFF | TGCAGTGCTAGTATGTGGGGCACGGGTGAAGCTTTCTTT
- | - | TRBJ2-5 | TRBV7-9 | CASSHNADETQYF | TGTGCCAGCAGCCATAATGCGGATGAGACCCAGTACTTC
- | - | TRBJ1-4 | TRBV3-1 | CASSQRLRGSTNEKLFF | TGTGCCAGCAGCCAAAGGCTCCGGGGATCAACTAATGAAAAACTGTTTTTT
- | - | TRBJ1-1 | TRBV6-5 | CASSSTRGTEAFF | TGTGCCAGCAGTTCGACCCGGGGCACTGAAGCTTTCTTT
many | - | TRBJ2-7 | TRBV5-5 | CASSLARSSYEQYF | TGTGCCAGCAGCTTGGCGCGTAGCTCCTACGAGCAGTACTTC
- | TRBD1 | TRBJ2-7 | TRBV29-1 | CSVEAPGGYEQYF | TGCAGCGTTGAAGCCCCAGGGGGCTACGAGCAGTACTTC
- | TRBD1 | TRBJ2-1 | TRBV11-3 | CASRDSNEQFF | TGTGCCTCCCGGGACAGCAATGAGCAGTTCTTC
- | - | TRBJ1-6 | TRBV5-1 | CASQQGSNSPLHF | TGCGCCAGCCAACAGGGCTCCAATTCACCCCTCCACTTT
- | TRBD1 | TRBJ1-6 | TRBV7-2 | CASSLTGTGPSPLHF | TGTGCCAGCAGCTTAACCGGGACAGGGCCGTCACCCCTCCACTTT
- | - | TRBJ1-5 | TRBV2 | CASRREAGSGQPQHF | TGTGCCAGCAGGAGGGAGGCAGGGTCAGGTCAGCCCCAGCATTTT
- | - | TRBJ1-2 | TRBV7-9 | CASSSSLRGYTF | TGTGCCAGCAGCTCATCCCTTAGGGGCTACACCTTC
- | TRBD2 | TRBJ2-1 | TRBV27 | CASSLAGPGNEQFF | TGTGCCAGCAGTCTAGCGGGGCCGGGGAATGAGCAGTTCTTC
few | - | TRBJ2-1 | TRBV4-3 | CASSFGGGVNEQFF | TGCGCCAGCAGCTTCGGGGGAGGAGTTAATGAGCAGTTCTTC
- | - | TRBJ2-5 | TRBV7-6 | CASSSELATQYF | TGTGCCAGCAGCTCCGAACTAGCTACCCAGTACTTC
- | - | TRBJ1-1 | TRBV7-9 | CASSLRGKGQGEAFF | TGTGCCAGCAGCTTAAGGGGGAAGGGGCAAGGTGAAGCTTTCTTT
few | - | TRBJ2-7 | TRBV6-6 | CASGTDYYEQYF | TGTGCCAGCGGGACGGACTACTACGAGCAGTACTTC
few | - | TRBJ2-1 | TRBV5-1 | CASSRAVASYNEQFF | TGCGCCAGCAGCCGGGCGGTAGCGTCCTACAATGAGCAGTTCTTC
few | - | TRBJ2-7 | TRBV3-1 | CASSRLLRGISYEQYF | TGTGCCAGCAGCCGCCTATTACGGGGAATCTCCTACGAGCAGTACTTC
- | TRBD2 | TRBJ2-7 | TRBV19 | CASAVAGGAYEQYF | TGTGCCAGTGCAGTGGCGGGAGGGGCCTACGAGCAGTACTTC
- | TRBD1 | TRBJ2-3 | TRBV24-1 | CATSGTGWNGATDTQYF | TGTGCCACCAGTGGGACAGGGTGGAACGGGGCCACAGATACGCAGTATTTT
- | - | TRBJ1-5 | TRBV7-8 | CASSANRWESNQPQHF | TGTGCCAGCAGTGCAAACCGGTGGGAGAGCAATCAGCCCCAGCATTTT
few | TRBD1 | TRBJ1-2 | TRBV10-3 | CAIGTGTVYGYTF | TGTGCCATAGGAACCGGGACAGTCTATGGCTACACCTTC
- | TRBD2 | TRBJ2-7 | TRBV4-1 | CASSPHSGGKYEQYF | TGCGCCAGCAGCCCCCATAGCGGGGGGAAGTACGAGCAGTACTTC
- | TRBD1 | TRBJ2-7 | TRBV6-2/TRBV6-3 | CASSYLRTGISYEQYF | TGTGCCAGCAGTTACCTAAGGACAGGGATCTCCTACGAGCAGTACTTC
few | - | TRBJ1-5 | TRBV6-1 | CASRVQLNQPQHF | TGTGCCAGCAGGGTACAGCTCAATCAGCCCCAGCATTTT
few | - | TRBJ2-1 | TRBV7-9 | CASSLSLHEQFF | TGTGCCAGCAGCTTATCCCTCCATGAGCAGTTCTTC
- | - | TRBJ2-1 | TRBV12-3/TRBV12-4 | CASSYGRRYLF | TGTGCCAGCAGTTACGGCCGAAGGTATCTCTTC
few | TRBD1 | TRBJ2-3 | TRBV12-3/TRBV12-4 | CASNPLRGTGRPDTQYF | TGTGCCAGCAACCCTCTCCGTGGGACAGGGAGACCAGATACGCAGTATTTT